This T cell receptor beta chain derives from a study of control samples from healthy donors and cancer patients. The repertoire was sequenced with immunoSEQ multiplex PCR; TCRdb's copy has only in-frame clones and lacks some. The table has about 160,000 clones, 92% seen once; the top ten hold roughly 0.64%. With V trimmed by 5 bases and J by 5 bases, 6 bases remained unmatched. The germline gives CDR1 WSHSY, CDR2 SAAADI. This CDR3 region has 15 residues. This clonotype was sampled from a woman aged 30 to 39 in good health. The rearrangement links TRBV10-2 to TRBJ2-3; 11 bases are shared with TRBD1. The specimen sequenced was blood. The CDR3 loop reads CASSPWDRGGDTQYF. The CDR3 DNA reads TGCGCCAGCAGTCCGTGGGACAGGGGGGGAGATACGCAGTATTTT.